Listed below are T cell receptor beta chains from one sample, sequenced in a study of Graves' ophthalmopathy and Graves' hyperthyroidism. TCRdb passed the multiplex PCR reads through MiXCR, listing each CDR3 protein once. The table shows about 700,000 distinct CDR3 sequences, with roughly two fifths occurring only once. Sequencing input: peripheral blood. The source is an adult man with Graves' ophthalmopathy. The CDR3 runs from the conserved cysteine through the conserved F or W. A D gene is named only where the DNA matches it firmly. A clone size is listed for some rows: how often the clone was seen (once, few, many), or a class if it is expanded.

V	size	J	D	CDR3	DNA
TRBV29-1	once	TRBJ1-3	.	CSYLDANSGNTIYF	TGCAGTTACTTAGACGCCAACTCTGGAAACACCATATATTTT
TRBV4-3	.	TRBJ1-2	.	CASSQDRTGSVGGYTF	TGCGCCAGCAGCCAAGATAGGACGGGGAGTGTAGGTGGCTACACCTTC
TRBV7-9	.	TRBJ1-2	.	CASSLLDRIYGYTF	TGCGCCAGCAGCTTACTCGACAGAATCTATGGCTACACCTTC
TRBV25-1	.	TRBJ2-2	TRBD1	CASSADRGLAGELFF	TGTGCCAGTAGTGCGGACAGGGGGCTAGCCGGGGAGCTGTTTTTT
TRBV11-2	once	TRBJ1-3	.	CASRLGWTVPGNTIYF	TGTGCCAGCAGATTGGGCTGGACAGTCCCTGGAAACACCATATATTTT
TRBV12-3/TRBV12-4	few	TRBJ2-7	TRBD1	CASSLRQGAGEQYF	TGTGCCAGCAGTTTAAGACAGGGGGCGGGTGAGCAGTACTTC
TRBV7-8	many	TRBJ1-3	.	CASSLAAGTAGNTIYF	TGTGCCAGCAGCTTAGCGGCCGGGACGGCTGGAAACACCATATATTTT
TRBV29-1	.	TRBJ2-5	.	CSVGGVQETQYF	TGCAGCGTAGGAGGGGTTCAGGAGACCCAGTACTTC
TRBV5-6	.	TRBJ1-1	TRBD1	CASSLGTGPEGTEAFF	TGTGCCAGCAGCTTGGGGACAGGCCCGGAGGGCACTGAAGCTTTCTTT
TRBV6-6	.	TRBJ2-2	.	CASAGNGELFF	TGTGCCAGCGCAGGGAACGGGGAGCTGTTTTTT
TRBV2	.	TRBJ2-7	.	CASRLIGGRYEQYF	TGTGCCAGCCGATTGATCGGGGGTCGGTACGAGCAGTACTTC
TRBV7-9	.	TRBJ2-5	.	CASSLMTGARETQYF	TGTGCCAGCAGCTTAATGACCGGGGCCAGGGAGACCCAGTACTTC
TRBV20-1	many	TRBJ2-5	TRBD1	CSAPQTGGETQYF	TGCAGTGCGCCACAGACAGGGGGAGAGACCCAGTACTTC
TRBV25-1	.	TRBJ1-4	.	CASRTTDTGRNEKLFF	TGTGCCAGCAGGACAACGGATACAGGGCGTAATGAAAAACTGTTTTTT
TRBV2	many	TRBJ2-5	TRBD1	CASRWTGEETQYF	TGTGCCAGCAGGTGGACAGGGGAAGAGACCCAGTACTTC
TRBV7-9	.	TRBJ1-2	.	CASSRFGGNYGYTF	TGTGCCAGCAGCCGTTTTGGGGGTAACTATGGCTACACCTTC
TRBV7-9	many	TRBJ2-7	TRBD1	CASRGQGSSYEQYF	TGTGCCAGCAGGGGACAGGGTAGCTCCTACGAGCAGTACTTC
TRBV19	many	TRBJ1-2	TRBD1	CASSPRTGAYYGYTF	TGTGCCAGTAGTCCACGGACAGGGGCCTACTATGGCTACACCTTC
TRBV7-2	.	TRBJ2-6	TRBD1	CASSLGTGASSGANVLTF	TGTGCCAGCAGCTTAGGGACAGGGGCCAGCTCTGGGGCCAACGTCCTGACTTTC
TRBV29-1	many	TRBJ2-5	.	CSVEGQGISSGSQYF	TGCAGCGTTGAGGGTCAGGGGATAAGCAGCGGGTCCCAGTACTTC
TRBV4-3	few	TRBJ2-2	TRBD1	CASSQDRGGGTGELFF	TGCGCCAGCAGCCAGGACAGGGGAGGAGGCACCGGGGAGCTGTTTTTT
TRBV25-1	many	TRBJ2-5	TRBD2	CASSALAGIQETQYF	TGTGCCAGCAGTGCATTAGCGGGTATCCAAGAGACCCAGTACTTC
TRBV24-1	.	TRBJ2-5	TRBD1	CATSDPGTGDVETQYF	TGTGCCACCAGTGACCCAGGGACAGGGGACGTGGAGACCCAGTACTTC
TRBV2	.	TRBJ1-5	TRBD1	CASRSQGDSQPQHF	TGTGCCAGCAGGTCACAGGGGGACAGTCAGCCCCAGCATTTT
TRBV15	.	TRBJ2-5	TRBD2	CATSSLSLAETQYF	TGTGCCACCAGCAGCTTATCACTAGCGGAGACCCAGTACTTC
TRBV6-1	few	TRBJ2-7	.	CASTMIPYEQYF	TGTGCCAGCACTATGATTCCTTACGAGCAGTACTTC
TRBV20-1	few	TRBJ1-2	.	CSAPRKGLGNYGYTF	TGCAGTGCCCCGCGGAAAGGATTGGGTAACTATGGCTACACCTTC
TRBV11-1	.	TRBJ1-1	.	CASSLGGEVTEAFF	TGTGCCAGCAGCTTAGGGGGAGAAGTGACTGAAGCTTTCTTT
TRBV5-5	.	TRBJ1-1	TRBD1	CASSWVGQTNTEAFF	TGTGCCAGCAGCTGGGTGGGACAGACCAACACTGAAGCTTTCTTT
TRBV9	.	TRBJ1-2	TRBD1	CASSTRQGGGYTF	TGTGCCAGCAGTACCAGACAGGGGGGTGGCTACACCTTC
TRBV19	.	TRBJ2-5	.	CASSLQGGGRGEQYF	TGTGCCAGCAGCTTACAGGGTGGGGGCCGAGGGGAGCAGTACTTC
TRBV2	.	TRBJ2-6	.	CASIRGRGANVLTF	TGTGCCAGCATCCGGGGGCGTGGGGCCAACGTCCTGACTTTC
TRBV19	.	TRBJ2-7	.	CASARAPAPAREQYF	TGTGCCAGTGCTAGAGCCCCCGCGCCGGCTCGGGAGCAGTACTTC
TRBV7-2	.	TRBJ2-2	.	CASSLFYSNTGELFF	TGTGCCAGCAGCTTATTTTACAGTAACACCGGGGAGCTGTTTTTT
TRBV29-1	.	TRBJ2-5	TRBD2	CSVRSSGGYQETQYF	TGCAGCGTTAGGTCTAGCGGGGGGTACCAAGAGACCCAGTACTTC
TRBV9	.	TRBJ1-4	.	CASSPESGLTNEKLFF	TGTGCCAGCAGTCCCGAATCGGGGCTCACTAATGAAAAACTGTTTTTT
TRBV24-1	many	TRBJ1-2	TRBD1	CATSEPGTGGDYGYTF	TGTGCCACCAGCGAACCCGGGACAGGGGGCGACTATGGCTACACCTTC
TRBV7-2	once	TRBJ1-1	.	CASSIYLGTEAFF	TGTGCCAGCAGTATTTACCTGGGCACTGAAGCTTTCTTT
TRBV7-2	many	TRBJ1-3	.	CASSLDMGSGNTIYF	TGTGCCAGCAGCTTAGATATGGGCTCTGGAAACACCATATATTTT
TRBV7-9	.	TRBJ2-6	.	CASSVDGPSGANVLTF	TGTGCCAGCAGCGTTGATGGCCCCTCTGGGGCCAACGTCCTGACTTTC
TRBV2	.	TRBJ1-2	TRBD1	CASSEQGAGYGYTF	TGTGCCAGCAGTGAACAGGGGGCAGGCTATGGCTACACCTTC
TRBV20-1	few	TRBJ1-1	TRBD1	CSVTTGENTEAFF	TGCAGTGTCACGACAGGGGAGAACACTGAAGCTTTCTTT
TRBV7-9	few	TRBJ2-7	TRBD2	CASSLVPSGSIHEQYF	TGTGCCAGCAGCTTAGTACCTAGCGGGAGTATCCACGAGCAGTACTTC
TRBV10-3	.	TRBJ2-6	.	CAISESGVGSGANVLTF	TGTGCCATCAGTGAGTCGGGGGTGGGCTCTGGGGCCAACGTCCTGACTTTC
TRBV5-1	.	TRBJ2-7	TRBD1	CASSIRGQGHEQYF	TGTGCCAGCAGCATCCGCGGACAGGGCCACGAGCAGTACTTC
TRBV25-1	.	TRBJ1-2	.	CASSEAGAGLLSYGYTF	TGTGCCAGCAGTGAAGCCGGGGCAGGCCTGTTATCCTATGGCTACACCTTC
TRBV10-3	many	TRBJ1-4	TRBD1	CAISVSGTGNEKLFF	TGTGCCATCAGTGTCTCCGGGACAGGGAATGAAAAACTGTTTTTT
TRBV7-2	.	TRBJ1-4	TRBD1	CASSQSSWDRGEKLFF	TGTGCCAGCAGCCAGTCCTCCTGGGACAGGGGGGAAAAACTGTTTTTT
TRBV24-1	once	TRBJ2-5	.	CATSDPGTETQYF	TGTGCCACCAGTGACCCAGGGACGGAGACCCAGTACTTC
TRBV25-1	.	TRBJ1-6	.	CASSEARGRVYSPLHF	TGTGCCAGCAGTGAAGCGAGGGGAAGGGTCTATTCACCCCTCCACTTT
TRBV29-1	.	TRBJ2-6	.	CSVELWQANVPTF	TGCAGCGTTGAATTGTGGCAGGCCAACGTCCCGACTTTC
TRBV29-1	.	TRBJ2-5	TRBD1	CSELGDRGQETQYF	TGCAGTGAATTGGGAGACAGGGGGCAAGAGACCCAGTACTTC